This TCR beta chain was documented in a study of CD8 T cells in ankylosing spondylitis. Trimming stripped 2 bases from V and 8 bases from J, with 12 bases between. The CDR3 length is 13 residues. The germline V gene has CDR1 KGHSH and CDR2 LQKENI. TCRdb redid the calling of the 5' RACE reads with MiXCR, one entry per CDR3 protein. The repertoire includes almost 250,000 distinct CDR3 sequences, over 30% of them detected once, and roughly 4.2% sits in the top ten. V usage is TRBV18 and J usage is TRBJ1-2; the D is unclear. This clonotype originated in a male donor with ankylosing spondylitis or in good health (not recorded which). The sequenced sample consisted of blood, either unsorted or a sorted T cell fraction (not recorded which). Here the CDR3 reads CASSPTPKGGYTF. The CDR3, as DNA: TGTGCCAGCTCACCAACCCCCAAAGGGGGCTACACCTTC.